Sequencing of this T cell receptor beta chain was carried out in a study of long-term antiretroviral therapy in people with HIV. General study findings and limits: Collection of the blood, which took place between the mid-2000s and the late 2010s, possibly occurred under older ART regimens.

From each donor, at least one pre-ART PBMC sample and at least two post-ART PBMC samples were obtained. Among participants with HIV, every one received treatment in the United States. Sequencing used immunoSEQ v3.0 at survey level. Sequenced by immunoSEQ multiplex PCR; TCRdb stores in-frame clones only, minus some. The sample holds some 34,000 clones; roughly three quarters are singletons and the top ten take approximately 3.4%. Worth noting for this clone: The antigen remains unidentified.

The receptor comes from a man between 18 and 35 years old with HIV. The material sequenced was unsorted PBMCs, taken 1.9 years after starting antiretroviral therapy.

This CDR3 is CASSRGGSSGANVLTF. The CDR3 region has the DNA TGTGCCAGCAGTCGCGGCGGAAGCTCTGGGGCCAACGTCCTGACTTTC. The chain has TRBV5-6 and TRBJ2-6; D unresolved. Trimming stripped 5 bases from V and 0 bases from J, with 12 bases between. CDR3 length equals 16 residues. Germline lookup yields CDR1 SGHDT and CDR2 YYEEEE.